The sequence of this TCR beta chain was determined in a study of blood T cell repertoires in COVID-19. About the research overall: Material from acute and convalescent COVID-19 was sourced from the United States, Italy and Spain. Nucleic acid was either cDNA or gDNA, and it came from T cells, B-cell-depleted T cells, or PBMCs.

Cohort assignment relied on participant-reported clinical history. Trimming left V 4 bases short and J 4 bases short, with 10 bases between. This CDR3 is 14 amino acids long. CDR1 is LGHNA and CDR2 is YSLEER in the germline V gene. Here immunoSEQ multiplex PCR was the method, and the copy in TCRdb shows in-frame clones only, minus some. The sample carries some 460,000 clones, 70% to 90% recorded once. This chain connects TRBV4-3 to TRBJ2-2; D remains unclear. The sequence was obtained from a woman younger than 30 with acute COVID-19. Sequencing was done on a sample of PBMCs or T cells enriched from blood (not recorded which). The CDR3 DNA reads TGCGCCAGCAGCCCAAACGCGCTCACCGGGGAGCTGTTTTTT. Translated: CASSPNALTGELFF.